One and the same sample provided the 20 T cell receptor beta chains below, sequenced in a study of control samples from healthy donors and cancer patients. The assay was immunoSEQ multiplex PCR, and TCRdb's table has in-frame clones only and misses some. The table records 100,000 to 150,000 clones, 85% to 95% of them present only once. Sequenced input: PBMCs. The receptor set was obtained from an elderly man with head and neck cancer.

The V and J genes are TRBV30 and TRBJ2-1, with 9 bases lining up with TRBD2. V gave up 3 bases and J gave up 2 bases; unmatched junction bases: 2. This CDR3 is 14 amino acids long. In germline, CDR1 is GTSNPN, CDR2 SVGIG (reference sequence). Here the CDR3 DNA reads TGTGCCTGGAGGGGACTAGCCACCTACAATGAGCAGTTCTTC. This translates into CAWRGLATYNEQFF. Full variable domain (rest looked up from reference TRBV30 and TRBJ2-1): SQTIHQWPATLVQPVGSPLSLECTVEGTSNPNLYWYRQAAGRGLQLLFYSVGIGQISSEVPQNLSASRPQDRQFILSSKKLLLSDSGFYLCAWRGLATYNEQFFGPGTRLTVL.

CDR3 sequence: CASSPRHRGLQETQYF. CDR3 in DNA: TGCGCCAGCAGCCCTCGTCACCGGGGGCTCCAAGAGACCCAGTACTTC. V gene TRBV23-1 combines with J gene TRBJ2-5, with D perhaps given as TRBD1 or TRBD2 (6 bases each). TRBV23-1 is known as an ORF, though its function is uncertain. This CDR3 is 16 amino acids long. V lost 6 bases and J 1 base, leaving 18 bases between the germline ends.

This rearrangement joins TRBV14 to TRBJ2-3, with D possibly being TRBD1 or TRBD2 (5 bases each). Trimming took 7 bases from V and 4 from J, leaving 15 bases between them. Germline V CDR1 and CDR2: SGHDN, FVKESK. The CDR3 runs 14 residues. CDR3 residues: CASTPKGTADTQYF. The CDR3 nucleotides are TGTGCCAGCACCCCGAAAGGGACCGCAGATACGCAGTATTTT.

The V and J genes are TRBV2 and TRBJ2-7; TRBD1 matches 12 bases. The CDR3 is 15 residues long. V lost 10 bases and J lost 5; bases outside the gene matches: 12. Looked up from germline, CDR1 is SNHLY and CDR2 is FYNNEI. The CDR3 region is CAIRVVGTGGNEQYF. The DNA of the CDR3 is TGTGCCATCAGGGTAGTGGGGACAGGGGGCAACGAGCAGTACTTC.

This chain links TRBV11-2 with TRBJ1-2, with a tentative D call TRBD1 (5 bases). The CDR3 consists of 14 residues. Between the trimmed V and J ends, which lost 4 bases and 8 bases, there was a span of 17 bases. CDR1 and CDR2 from the germline V gene are SGHAT and FQNNGV. The CDR3 loop is CASSSGTEHGGYTF. CDR3 coding DNA: TGTGCCAGCAGCTCAGGGACGGAGCATGGAGGCTACACCTTC.

The chain is built from TRBV20-1 and TRBJ2-7; unclear D gene. V lost 5 bases, J lost 2 bases, and 7 bases lay in between. This CDR3 is built from 11 residues. CDR1 DFQATT and CDR2 SNEGSKA come from the germline V gene (reference sequence). In DNA, the CDR3 is TGCAGTGCTTCTAAGACCTACGAGCAGTACTTC. This encodes CSASKTYEQYF.

This chain connects TRBV30 to TRBJ1-2; D remains ambiguous. V gave up 8 bases and J gave up 6 bases, with 13 bases separating them. Germline loops: CDR1 GTSNPN, CDR2 SVGIG (reference sequence). This CDR3 is built from 11 residues. CDR3 region: CAREVGNGYTF. CDR3 coding DNA: TGTGCCCGAGAAGTAGGGAATGGCTACACCTTC. The variable domain in full, completed from reference TRBV30 and TRBJ1-2, reads SQTIHQWPATLVQPVGSPLSLECTVEGTSNPNLYWYRQAAGRGLQLLFYSVGIGQISSEVPQNLSASRPQDRQFILSSKKLLLSDSGFYLCAREVGNGYTFGSGTRLTVV.

The chain recombines TRBV15 with TRBJ2-1; D assignment may be TRBD1 or TRBD2 (5 bases each). The CDR3 has 15 residues. Trimming cost V 0 bases and J 4 bases, with 10 bases left between them. CDR1 LNHNV and CDR2 YYDKDF come from the germline V gene (reference sequence). CDR3 sequence (DNA): TGTGCCACCAGCAGAGATAGGGGACCTTACAATGAGCAGTTCTTC. Protein product: CATSRDRGPYNEQFF.

The CDR3 DNA reads TGTGCCAGCAGCTTAGACAGGGGTTCTTACGAAAAACTGTTTTTT. It is translated as CASSLDRGSYEKLFF. The chain has TRBV7-2 and TRBJ1-4, with 7 bases that match TRBD1. Per germline, CDR1 SGHTA and CDR2 FQGNSA. The J segment lost 8 bases and the V segment lost 1 base, leaving 7 bases of the junction unmatched. This CDR3 is 15 amino acids long.

The chain recombines TRBV6-5 with TRBJ1-5, with 7 bases matching TRBD1. Germline CDR1 is MNHEY and CDR2 is SVGAGI. This CDR3 has 14 residues. The trim removed 7 bases at V and 0 bases at J, leaving 3 bases unmatched. CDR3 in DNA: TGTGCCAGCAAAAGACAGGGTAGCAATCAGCCCCAGCATTTT. It encodes CASKRQGSNQPQHF.

As DNA, the CDR3 is TGTGCCAGCAGTTTGGGCGGGAGCTACGAGCAGTACTTC. Translation gives CASSLGGSYEQYF. V usage is TRBV28 and J usage is TRBJ2-7; TRBD2 matches at 7 bases. Germline V gene lookup returns CDR1 MDHEN and CDR2 SYDVKM. The CDR3 consists of 13 residues. J gave up 3 bases and V 3 bases, and 2 bases lay outside the gene matches.

V usage is TRBV19 and J usage is TRBJ1-6; 7 bases are shared with TRBD1. The ends lost 5 bases at V and 9 bases at J; junction bases unmatched: 7. This CDR3 comprises 14 residues. From germline, CDR1 is LNHDA and CDR2 SQIVND (reference sequence). The CDR3 is CASSVTGESSPLHF. The DNA of the CDR3 is TGTGCCAGTAGTGTTACAGGGGAGAGTTCACCCCTCCACTTT.

The count of this clone is one. The V gene is TRBV6-5, the J gene TRBJ2-1; D is possibly TRBD2 (6 bases). Per germline, CDR1 MNHEY and CDR2 SVGAGI. The CDR3 is made up of 13 amino acids. Trimming removed 7 bases at V and 9 bases at J, with 16 bases between. The DNA of the CDR3 is TGTGCCAGCACCACTGGGGAGGTTCGTGAGCAGTTCTTC. Translated, it gives CASTTGEVREQFF.

The chain recombines TRBV7-9 with TRBJ2-7; possible D gene TRBD1, 5 bases. Germline V gene lookup returns CDR1 SEHNR and CDR2 FQNEAQ (reference sequence). CDR3 size: 15 residues. V lost 0 bases, J lost 3 bases, and 12 bases lay in between. CDR3 in DNA: TGTGCCAGCAGCTTAGCAGGGGCGGTGAACTACGAGCAGTACTTC. It translates to CASSLAGAVNYEQYF.

Comments on this clone: Different DNA sequences within this sample yield the same CDR3. This chain joins TRBV7-8 and TRBJ1-1; D might be TRBD1 (5 bases). This CDR3 has 14 residues. Germline CDR1 and CDR2: SGHVS and FQNEAQ. V dropped 1 base and J dropped 3 bases, with 9 bases sitting between them. The CDR3 coding sequence is TGTGCCAGCAGCTTAGGGGGCAGGCACACTGAAGCTTTCTTT. Amino acid sequence: CASSLGGRHTEAFF.

The rearrangement joins TRBV19 to TRBJ2-7, with 9 bases fitting TRBD1. CDR1 and CDR2 from the germline V gene are LNHDA and SQIVND (reference sequence). The CDR3 is 15 amino acids. Losses at the gene ends were 6 bases for V and 5 bases for J; bases not matched to a gene: 11. CDR3 DNA: TGTGCCAGTAGCTCGGGACAGGGAGGTTTCCACGAGCAGTACTTC. This sequence encodes CASSSGQGGFHEQYF.

The V and J genes are TRBV11-3 and TRBJ2-1; TRBD1 matches 7 bases. Unmatched junction bases numbered 12, after V lost 1 base and J lost 0 bases. Germline V gene data show CDR1 as SGHNT and CDR2 as YENEEA. The CDR3 is 19 amino acids. The CDR3: CASSLGWLQTGISYNEQFF. As DNA, the CDR3 is TGTGCCAGCAGCTTAGGGTGGTTACAGACAGGGATCTCCTACAATGAGCAGTTCTTC.

CDR3 protein: CASRLTSGRAGEQYF. The CDR3 coding sequence is TGTGCCAGCAGACTGACTAGCGGGAGGGCCGGGGAGCAGTACTTC. V and J are TRBV6-5 and TRBJ2-7; 14 bases are shared with TRBD2. Germline V lookup: CDR1 MNHEY, CDR2 SVGAGI. The CDR3 has 15 residues. Trimming removed 6 bases from V and 7 bases from J; junction bases left unmatched: 8.

The chain employs TRBV19 and TRBJ2-7; D not certain. V lost 6 bases and J 6 bases, leaving 18 bases between the germline ends. The germline V gene has CDR1 LNHDA and CDR2 SQIVND (reference sequence). The CDR3 consists of 14 residues. CDR3 amino acids: CASSQTEVAGEQYF. The CDR3 region has the DNA TGTGCCAGTAGCCAAACTGAAGTGGCTGGCGAGCAGTACTTC. The entire variable domain, with the rest obtained from reference TRBV19 and TRBJ2-7, is as follows: DGGITQSPKYLFRKEGQNVTLSCEQNLNHDAMYWYRQDPGQGLRLIYYSQIVNDFQKGDIAEGYSVSREKKESFPLTVTSAQKNPTAFYLCASSQTEVAGEQYFGPGTRLTVT.

This rearrangement joins TRBV15 to TRBJ1-4, with D hard to call. This CDR3 region has 14 residues. Trimming took off 2 bases at V and 0 bases at J, with 4 bases between the two ends. CDR1 LNHNV and CDR2 YYDKDF come from the germline V gene (reference sequence). DNA of the CDR3: TGTGCCACCAGCAGACGAGCAACTAATGAAAAACTGTTTTTT. Its translation is CATSRRATNEKLFF.